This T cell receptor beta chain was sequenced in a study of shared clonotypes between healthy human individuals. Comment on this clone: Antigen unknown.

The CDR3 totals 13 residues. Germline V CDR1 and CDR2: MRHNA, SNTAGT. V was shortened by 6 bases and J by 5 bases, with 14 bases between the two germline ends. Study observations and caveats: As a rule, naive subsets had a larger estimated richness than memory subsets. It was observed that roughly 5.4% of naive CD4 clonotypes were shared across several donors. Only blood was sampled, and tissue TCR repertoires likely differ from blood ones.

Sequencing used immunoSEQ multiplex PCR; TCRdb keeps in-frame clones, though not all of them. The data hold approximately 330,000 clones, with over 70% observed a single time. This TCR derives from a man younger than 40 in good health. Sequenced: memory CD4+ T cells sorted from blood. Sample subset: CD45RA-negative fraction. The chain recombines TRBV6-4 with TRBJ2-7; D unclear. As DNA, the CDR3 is TGTGCCAGCAGACCGGGTGGAAAGGACGAGCAGTACTTC. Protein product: CASRPGGKDEQYF.